This is a list of T cell receptor beta chains from one sample in a study of cytotoxic CD8 clonotypes in ibrutinib-treated CLL. The method was immunoSEQ multiplex PCR; TCRdb's version includes in-frame clones alone and lacks a portion of them. The table lists about 160,000 clones, 84% of them singletons. Sequences were derived from PBMCs, sampled after 24 months of ibrutinib treatment. These receptors came from a human donor with chronic lymphocytic leukemia. Both conserved end residues are part of each CDR3. The order of the fields is CDR3 DNA, CDR3 protein, clone size, D gene, V gene, J gene. The D gene is left open where the match is weak. The size of a clone is reported for some rows only, either as once, few or many, or as a class for expanded clones.

TGTGCCTGGAGTGTTGAGGGCAGGAAACCACCCGAAGCTTTCTTT	CAWSVEGRKPPEAFF	-	-	TRBV30	TRBJ1-1
TGTGCCAGCAGCGTAGACGACCTAGGGGGCGGAGATACGCAGTATTTT	CASSVDDLGGGDTQYF	few	TRBD1	TRBV9	TRBJ2-3
TGTGCCAGCAGTCTGACAGGGGTGAAAAACACTGAAGCTTTCTTT	CASSLTGVKNTEAFF	-	TRBD1	TRBV7-9	TRBJ1-1
TGTGCCAGCAGCCGACGGGAGGGGGGCTCCCTAACGCAGTATTTT	CASSRREGGSLTQYF	-	TRBD2	TRBV14	TRBJ2-3
TGTGCCAGCAGTTCTTCACGTTCGATGGGAGGCACAGATACGCAGTATTTT	CASSSSRSMGGTDTQYF	-	-	TRBV27	TRBJ2-3
TGTGCCAGCAACCTAGGACTGAGGAACACTGAAGCTTTCTTT	CASNLGLRNTEAFF	-	-	TRBV6-1	TRBJ1-1
TGTGCCAGTAGTCTGTGGACAGGGGCGAACACTGAAGCTTTCTTT	CASSLWTGANTEAFF	-	TRBD1	TRBV19	TRBJ1-1
TGTGCCAGCAGCGTAGGGGGGCTCTCGAACACTGAAGCTTTCTTT	CASSVGGLSNTEAFF	-	-	TRBV9	TRBJ1-1
TGTGCCAGCAGTCTACTAAACTATGGCTACACCTTC	CASSLLNYGYTF	once	-	TRBV28	TRBJ1-2
TGTGCCAGCAGCTTGGTATCCCTGGGGAATGAGCAGTTCTTC	CASSLVSLGNEQFF	-	-	TRBV5-4	TRBJ2-1
TGTGCCTGGAGTGTCTCCGTGAAAGGAACTGAAGCTTTCTTT	CAWSVSVKGTEAFF	-	-	TRBV30	TRBJ1-1
TGCGCCAGCAGTGAGGATCAGTCCTACACCTTC	CASSEDQSYTF	few	-	TRBV10-2	TRBJ1-2
TGTGCCAGCTCAGGGCAGGGGGCGACCTACGAGCAGTACTTC	CASSGQGATYEQYF	-	TRBD1	TRBV18	TRBJ2-7
TGTGCCAGCAGCCGAAACTCGGATACGCAGTATTTT	CASSRNSDTQYF	-	-	TRBV7-3	TRBJ2-3
TGTGCCAGCAGCTTTACAGGGGGTGGAAACACCATATATTTT	CASSFTGGGNTIYF	few	TRBD1	TRBV7-9	TRBJ1-3
TGTGCCAGTAGTCTTCAGGGGAGGAGGAGCAATCAGCCCCAGCATTTT	CASSLQGRRSNQPQHF	-	-	TRBV19	TRBJ1-5
TGTGCCAGCAGTTACCCCCCCTCAGTGGGACGGACGTATGAGCAGTTCTTC	CASSYPPSVGRTYEQFF	-	-	TRBV6-7	TRBJ2-1
TGTGCCAGCAGCGAGGAGGGCCGGGGAGCGGCACAGGGAAGGCAGTTCTTC	CASSEEGRGAAQGRQFF	-	-	TRBV9	TRBJ2-1
TGTGCCAGCTCACCAGTAGGGAGGGAGACCCAGTACTTC	CASSPVGRETQYF	-	-	TRBV18	TRBJ2-5
TGCGCCAGCAGCTTACAGGGGGCCTACAATGAGCAGTTCTTC	CASSLQGAYNEQFF	-	TRBD1	TRBV5-1	TRBJ2-1
TGCGCCAGCAGCCGGGACCACGGGGGCTACACCTTC	CASSRDHGGYTF	-	-	TRBV5-1	TRBJ1-2
TGTGCCAGCAGCTTACATTCAGTTTACGAGCAGTACTTC	CASSLHSVYEQYF	-	-	TRBV7-2	TRBJ2-7
TGTGCCAGCAGCGGGGGACTAGCGGGAGTGTCCCACGAGCAGTACTTC	CASSGGLAGVSHEQYF	-	TRBD2	TRBV11-2	TRBJ2-7
TGCGCCAGCAGCTTGAACGGACAGGGGTGGGAATCCGCTGGAAACACCATATATTTT	CASSLNGQGWESAGNTIYF	few	TRBD1	TRBV5-1	TRBJ1-3
TGCAGCGCACGGGCAGCCTACAATGAGCAGTTCTTC	CSARAAYNEQFF	-	-	TRBV29-1	TRBJ2-1
TGTGCCAGCATCCCTCTGACTAGCGGGGAGCAGTACTTC	CASIPLTSGEQYF	-	TRBD2	TRBV11-2	TRBJ2-7
TGTGCCAGCAGCTCTTCGGTCACGGGGTCAGATACGCAGTATTTT	CASSSSVTGSDTQYF	-	-	TRBV11-2	TRBJ2-3
TGTGCCAGCAGGGGTCCTAGCGGGATCGCGAACACCGGGGAGCTGTTTTTT	CASRGPSGIANTGELFF	-	TRBD2	TRBV4-2	TRBJ2-2
TGCGCCAGCAGCTCCCGGACAGGGGATACGCGGGAGCAGTACTTC	CASSSRTGDTREQYF	-	TRBD1	TRBV5-1	TRBJ2-7
TGTGCCAGCAGTGGGGGGGGACTCCACTCCTACGAGCAGTACTTC	CASSGGGLHSYEQYF	-	TRBD2	TRBV2	TRBJ2-7
TGTGCCAGCAGCGCGGGACAGGTTAATGAAAAACTGTTTTTT	CASSAGQVNEKLFF	-	TRBD1	TRBV9	TRBJ1-4
TGTGCCAGCAGCTTGATGCAGGGGGGGACTATGAACACTGAAGCTTTCTTT	CASSLMQGGTMNTEAFF	-	TRBD1	TRBV5-5	TRBJ1-1
TGTGCCAGTAGTGGGGACCTCCGGGAGACCCAGTACTTC	CASSGDLRETQYF	-	-	TRBV19	TRBJ2-5
TGTGCCAGCAGCGTAGAGGAAGGACTAGCGGGGAGCCCCTACAATGAGCAGTTCTTC	CASSVEEGLAGSPYNEQFF	once	TRBD2	TRBV9	TRBJ2-1
TGTGCCAGCAGTTTATCGGGAGAGGGCTCTGGAAACACCATATATTTT	CASSLSGEGSGNTIYF	few	-	TRBV27	TRBJ1-3
TGCGCCAGCAGCTTGCTAGATACGCAGTATTTT	CASSLLDTQYF	-	-	TRBV5-1	TRBJ2-3
TGTGCCAGCAGCAAGGGAGGCGGCAATCAGCCCCAGCATTTT	CASSKGGGNQPQHF	-	-	TRBV9	TRBJ1-5
TGTGCCAGCAGTTACTCAGGACGGAACACCGGGGAGCTGTTTTTT	CASSYSGRNTGELFF	-	-	TRBV6-6	TRBJ2-2
TGTGCCAGCAGTTGGACAGGTCCGTATCAAGGCTACACCTTC	CASSWTGPYQGYTF	-	TRBD1	TRBV6-5	TRBJ1-2
TGTGCCAGCAGCCTCTTCGGGACTAGCACATACAATGAGCAGTTCTTC	CASSLFGTSTYNEQFF	-	TRBD2	TRBV14	TRBJ2-1
TGTGCCAGCAGCTTCTATCACAGAACGGGGGGCTACACCTTC	CASSFYHRTGGYTF	-	-	TRBV11-2	TRBJ1-2
TGTGCCAGCAGTCCGACCCTAGCGGGAGAGCGGAGCTTC	CASSPTLAGERSF	-	TRBD2	TRBV9	TRBJ2-7
TGTGCCAGCAGCCTAGGGAGTATTTGGACCTTC	CASSLGSIWTF	-	-	TRBV6-1	TRBJ1-2
TGTGCCAGCAGTCACTCAACGGGGGGAGGCACCTTC	CASSHSTGGGTF	-	-	TRBV28	TRBJ1-2
TGTGCCAGCAGCCCCGGACCCGAGAATTCACCCCTCCACTTT	CASSPGPENSPLHF	-	-	TRBV7-3	TRBJ1-6
TGTGCCAGCAGGTCAGGACAGACTAGCAATCAGCCCCAGCATTTT	CASRSGQTSNQPQHF	-	-	TRBV5-8	TRBJ1-5
TGTGCCAGCAGCTTAGGGACAGGCGGGCCCGGGGAGCTGTTTTTT	CASSLGTGGPGELFF	-	TRBD1	TRBV7-6	TRBJ2-2
TGTGCATCTAAAAGCGGGAGGGCCTACAATGAGCAGTTCTTC	CASKSGRAYNEQFF	-	TRBD2	TRBV19	TRBJ2-1